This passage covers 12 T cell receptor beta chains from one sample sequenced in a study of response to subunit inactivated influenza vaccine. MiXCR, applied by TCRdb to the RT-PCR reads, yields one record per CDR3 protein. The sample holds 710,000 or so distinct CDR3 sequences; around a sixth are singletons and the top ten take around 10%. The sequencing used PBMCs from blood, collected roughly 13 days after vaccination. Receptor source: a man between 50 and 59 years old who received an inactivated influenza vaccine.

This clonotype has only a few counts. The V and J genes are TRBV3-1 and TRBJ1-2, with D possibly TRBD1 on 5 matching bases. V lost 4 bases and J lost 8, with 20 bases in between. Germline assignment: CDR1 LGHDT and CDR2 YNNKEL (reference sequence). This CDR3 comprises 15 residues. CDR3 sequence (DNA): TGTGCCAGCAGCCCCTTGGGGTACCAGGGTGGCGGCTACACCTTC. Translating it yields CASSPLGYQGGGYTF.

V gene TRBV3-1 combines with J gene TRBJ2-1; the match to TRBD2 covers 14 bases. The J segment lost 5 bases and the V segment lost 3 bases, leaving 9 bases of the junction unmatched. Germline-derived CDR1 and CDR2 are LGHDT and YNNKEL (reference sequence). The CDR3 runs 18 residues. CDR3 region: CASSQGTSGSQQNNEQFF. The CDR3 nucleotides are TGTGCCAGCAGCCAGGGGACTAGCGGGAGTCAGCAAAACAATGAGCAGTTCTTC.

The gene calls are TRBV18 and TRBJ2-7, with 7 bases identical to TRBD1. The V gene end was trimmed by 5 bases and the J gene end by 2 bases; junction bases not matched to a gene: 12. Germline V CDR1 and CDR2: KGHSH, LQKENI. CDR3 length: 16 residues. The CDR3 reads CASSGQVMSGTYEQYF. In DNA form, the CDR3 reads TGTGCCAGCTCAGGACAGGTCATGTCGGGGACCTACGAGCAGTACTTC.

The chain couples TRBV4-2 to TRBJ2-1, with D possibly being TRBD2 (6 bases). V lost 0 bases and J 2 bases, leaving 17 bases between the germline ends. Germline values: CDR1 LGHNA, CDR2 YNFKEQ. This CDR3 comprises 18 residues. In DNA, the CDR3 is TGTGCCAGCAGCCAAGACGATCCTAAGGCGGGGCCCTACAATGAGCAGTTCTTC. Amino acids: CASSQDDPKAGPYNEQFF.

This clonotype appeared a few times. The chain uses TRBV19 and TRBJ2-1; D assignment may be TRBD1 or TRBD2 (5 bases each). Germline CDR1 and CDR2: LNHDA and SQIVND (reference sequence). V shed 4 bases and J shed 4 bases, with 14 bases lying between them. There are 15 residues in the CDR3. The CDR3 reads CASSRRDQGYNEQFF. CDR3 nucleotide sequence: TGTGCCAGTAGTAGAAGGGACCAGGGTTACAATGAGCAGTTCTTC.

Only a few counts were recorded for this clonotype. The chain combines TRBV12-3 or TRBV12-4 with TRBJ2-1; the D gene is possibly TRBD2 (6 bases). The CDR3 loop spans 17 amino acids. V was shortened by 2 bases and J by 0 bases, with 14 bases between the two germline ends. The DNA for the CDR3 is TGTGCCAGCAGTTTATCTCGGGGGAGGAGCTCCTACAATGAGCAGTTCTTC. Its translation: CASSLSRGRSSYNEQFF.

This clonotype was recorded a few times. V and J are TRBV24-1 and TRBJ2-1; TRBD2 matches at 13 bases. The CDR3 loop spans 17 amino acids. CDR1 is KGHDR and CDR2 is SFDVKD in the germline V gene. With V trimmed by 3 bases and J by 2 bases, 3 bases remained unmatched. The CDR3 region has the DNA TGTGCCACCAGTGATGGACTAGCGGGAGACCCCTACAATGAGCAGTTCTTC. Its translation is CATSDGLAGDPYNEQFF.

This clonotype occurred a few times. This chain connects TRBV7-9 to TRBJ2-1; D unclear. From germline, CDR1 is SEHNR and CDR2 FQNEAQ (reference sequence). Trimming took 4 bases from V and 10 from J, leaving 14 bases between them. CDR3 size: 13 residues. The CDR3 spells CASSSDWGREQFF. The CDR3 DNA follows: TGTGCCAGCAGCTCGGATTGGGGTCGGGAGCAGTTCTTC.

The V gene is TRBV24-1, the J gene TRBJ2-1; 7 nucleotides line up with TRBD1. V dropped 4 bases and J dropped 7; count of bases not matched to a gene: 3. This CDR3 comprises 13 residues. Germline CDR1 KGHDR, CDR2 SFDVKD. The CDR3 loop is CATSDPTGNEQFF. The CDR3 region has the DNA TGTGCCACCAGTGACCCGACAGGGAATGAGCAGTTCTTC.

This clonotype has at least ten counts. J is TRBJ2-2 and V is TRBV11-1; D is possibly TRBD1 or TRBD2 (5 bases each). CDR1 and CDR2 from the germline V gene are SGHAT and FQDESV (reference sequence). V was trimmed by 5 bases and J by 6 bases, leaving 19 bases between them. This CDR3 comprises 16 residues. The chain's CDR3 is CASSAYVGTSAGELFF. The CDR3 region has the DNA TGTGCCAGCAGCGCATACGTCGGGACCAGCGCCGGGGAGCTGTTTTTT.

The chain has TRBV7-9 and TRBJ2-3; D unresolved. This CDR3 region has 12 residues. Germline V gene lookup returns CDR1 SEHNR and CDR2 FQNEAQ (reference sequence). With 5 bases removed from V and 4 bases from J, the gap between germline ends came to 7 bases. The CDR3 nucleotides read TGTGCCAGCAGCCTCAAATCAGATACGCAGTATTTT. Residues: CASSLKSDTQYF.

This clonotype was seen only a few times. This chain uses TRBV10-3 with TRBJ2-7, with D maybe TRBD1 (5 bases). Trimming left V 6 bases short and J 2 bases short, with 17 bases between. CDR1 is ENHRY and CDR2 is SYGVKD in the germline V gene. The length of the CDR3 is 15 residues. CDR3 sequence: CAIRPDTRPAYEQYF. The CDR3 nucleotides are TGTGCCATCAGGCCGGACACCCGCCCAGCCTACGAGCAGTACTTC.